This passage covers 24 T cell receptor beta chains from one sample sequenced in a study of blood T cell repertoires in COVID-19. Assay used: immunoSEQ multiplex PCR; TCRdb lists only in-frame clones, some missing. Counted here are a few hundred thousand clones, around 86% occurring once; the ten biggest clones make up around 3%. The sequencing input was peripheral blood. Every receptor here comes from a human donor in a cohort sampled during active COVID-19.

The chain links TRBV7-3 to TRBJ2-2, with a weak D call TRBD2 (6 bases). Per the germline V gene, CDR1 is SGHTA and CDR2 is FQGTGA. This CDR3 is built from 15 residues. Trimming pared 5 bases from V and 6 bases from J, leaving 16 bases between. Here the CDR3 reads CASSPEGRLAGELFF. The DNA of the CDR3 is TGTGCCAGCAGCCCGGAGGGGAGACTCGCCGGGGAGCTGTTTTTT.

The table lists this clone with a few counts. The chain combines TRBV20-1 with TRBJ1-4, with a possible D match to TRBD1 (6 bases). V gave up 3 bases and J gave up 6 bases, with 14 bases separating them. CDR1 is DFQATT, CDR2 SNEGSKA, per germline (reference sequence). The CDR3 spans 14 residues. The CDR3 DNA sequence: TGCAGTGCTAGTCCCGGGACAAGTTATGAAAAACTGTTTTTT. Residues: CSASPGTSYEKLFF.

The chain couples TRBV19 to TRBJ2-5, with D perhaps TRBD2 (5 bases). Trimming pared 4 bases from V and 2 bases from J, leaving 11 bases between. Germline V lookup: CDR1 LNHDA, CDR2 SQIVND (reference sequence). The CDR3 totals 14 residues. The CDR3 bases are TGTGCCAGTAGTACTGGTAGGAGGCAAGAGACCCAGTACTTC. Amino acids: CASSTGRRQETQYF.

The V call is TRBV10-3, the J call TRBJ2-7, with D perhaps TRBD2 (5 bases). CDR1 ENHRY and CDR2 SYGVKD come from the germline V gene. V was clipped by 3 bases and J by 5 bases, with 11 bases between them. The CDR3 has 13 amino acids. The CDR3 sequence is CAISESRGHEQYF. In DNA form, the CDR3 reads TGTGCCATCAGTGAATCTCGCGGGCACGAGCAGTACTTC.

The chain employs TRBV2 and TRBJ1-4; 9 nucleotides align to TRBD1. CDR3 length: 13 residues. CDR1 and CDR2 (germline): SNHLY, FYNNEI. The trim removed 4 bases at V and 10 bases at J, leaving 4 bases unmatched. This CDR3 is CASSVQGAGKLFF. In nucleotides, the CDR3 is TGTGCCAGCAGTGTACAGGGGGCAGGAAAACTGTTTTTT.

This sequence joins TRBV27 and TRBJ2-5; 8 positions agree with TRBD1. Germline V lookup: CDR1 MNHEY, CDR2 SMNVEV (reference sequence). The J segment lost 4 bases and the V segment lost 6 bases, leaving 7 bases of the junction unmatched. The CDR3 runs to 14 residues. The CDR3 loop reads CASSRTGWGETQYF. In DNA form, the CDR3 reads TGTGCCAGCAGCCGGACAGGGTGGGGAGAGACCCAGTACTTC.

The chain carries TRBV5-1 and TRBJ2-1; 10 bases agree with TRBD2. V dropped 0 bases and J dropped 8; count of bases not matched to a gene: 8. This CDR3 comprises 16 residues. Per the germline V gene, CDR1 is SGHRS and CDR2 is YFSETQ. CDR3 sequence (DNA): TGCGCCAGCAGCTTGGGTCTAGCGGGAGAAGTCGATGAGCAGTTCTTC. It yields the protein CASSLGLAGEVDEQFF.

The chain combines TRBV12-5 with TRBJ2-7, with 13 bases matching TRBD2. With V trimmed by 3 bases and J by 5 bases, 31 bases remained unmatched. The germline V gene has CDR1 LGHNT and CDR2 FRNRAP. The CDR3 totals 24 residues. CDR3 DNA sequence: TGTGCTAGTGGTTTCTCCGTTGGTGGGGTCCTTATCGGGACTAGCGGGGCCCACAGGAACGAGCAGTACTTC. This gives the protein CASGFSVGGVLIGTSGAHRNEQYF. Supplemented by reference TRBV12-5 and TRBJ2-7, the full variable domain reads DARVTQTPRHKVTEMGQEVTMRCQPILGHNTVFWYRQTMMQGLELLAYFRNRAPLDDSGMPKDRFSAEMPDATLATLKIQPSEPRDSAVYFCASGFSVGGVLIGTSGAHRNEQYFGPGTRLTVT.

The chain links TRBV6-5 to TRBJ1-3; D remains unclear. Trimming cost V 5 bases and J 3 bases, with 14 bases left between them. The CDR3 is made up of 15 amino acids. The germline gives CDR1 MNHEY, CDR2 SVGAGI. The CDR3 protein is CASSLVPEGGNTIYF. CDR3 nucleotide sequence: TGTGCCAGCAGTCTGGTACCGGAGGGTGGAAACACCATATATTTT.

In its sample, this clone was seen once. In DNA, the CDR3 is TGTGCCAGCAATGGGGGGTCTTACGAGCAGTACTTC. This sequence encodes CASNGGSYEQYF. The chain is built from TRBV6-4 and TRBJ2-7, with D maybe TRBD2 (6 bases). Germline loops: CDR1 MRHNA, CDR2 SNTAGT. This CDR3 is built from 12 residues. Trimming took 7 bases from V and 4 from J, leaving 11 bases between them.

The V gene is TRBV19, the J gene TRBJ2-1; 7 positions match TRBD2. CDR1 is LNHDA and CDR2 is SQIVND in the germline V gene (reference sequence). V lost 5 bases, J lost 2 bases, and 3 bases stayed unmatched. The CDR3 spans 14 residues. CDR3 loop: CASSSLAAYNEQFF. In nucleotides, the CDR3 is TGTGCCAGTAGTTCCCTAGCGGCCTACAATGAGCAGTTCTTC. Full variable domain (outside the CDR3, taken from reference TRBV19 and TRBJ2-1): DGGITQSPKYLFRKEGQNVTLSCEQNLNHDAMYWYRQDPGQGLRLIYYSQIVNDFQKGDIAEGYSVSREKKESFPLTVTSAQKNPTAFYLCASSSLAAYNEQFFGPGTRLTVL.

The chain is built from TRBV7-2 and TRBJ2-7, with unresolved D. Germline V gene sequence: CDR1 SGHTA, CDR2 FQGNSA. V lost 1 base and J 1 base, leaving 8 bases between the germline ends. The CDR3 covers 14 residues. The CDR3 DNA is TGTGCCAGCAGCTTAGTTGCTAGGTCCTACGAGCAGTACTTC. It yields the protein CASSLVARSYEQYF.

This sequence joins TRBV4-1 and TRBJ2-6, with 10 bases aligning to TRBD1. V dropped 4 bases and J dropped 1; count of bases not matched to a gene: 7. Germline CDR1 and CDR2: MGHRA and YSYEKL. The CDR3 consists of 18 residues. CDR3 amino acids: CASSPTGTGASGANVLTF. CDR3 nucleotides: TGCGCCAGCAGCCCGACCGGGACAGGGGCTTCTGGGGCCAACGTCCTGACTTTC.

The J gene is TRBJ2-2, the V gene TRBV5-5; D unclear. The CDR3 sequence is 18 residues long. V lost 0 bases to trimming and J lost 0 bases, with 15 bases between them. The V gene's germline CDR1 is SGHKS and CDR2 YYEKEE (reference sequence). The CDR3 protein is CASSLAFMVRTNTGELFF. The CDR3 bases are TGTGCCAGCAGCTTGGCGTTTATGGTGAGGACGAACACCGGGGAGCTGTTTTTT. Combining the CDR3 with reference TRBV5-5 and TRBJ2-2 gives the whole variable domain DAGVTQSPTHLIKTRGQQVTLRCSPISGHKSVSWYQQVLGQGPQFIFQYYEKEERGRGNFPDRFSARQFPNYSSELNVNALLLGDSALYLCASSLAFMVRTNTGELFFGEGSRLTVL.

The CDR3 bases are TGTGCCACCAGTGATCCGCACAACGAGCAGTACTTC. Encoded protein: CATSDPHNEQYF. The chain uses TRBV24-1 and TRBJ2-7; D call uncertain. Trimming removed 3 bases at V and 5 bases at J, with 7 bases between. Per the germline V gene, CDR1 is KGHDR and CDR2 is SFDVKD. This CDR3 spans 12 amino acids.

V is TRBV2 and J is TRBJ2-1; 13 bases map to TRBD2. Germline loops: CDR1 SNHLY, CDR2 FYNNEI. CDR3 length: 15 amino acids. J lost 12 bases, V lost 1 base, and 6 bases had no gene match. CDR3 sequence reads: CASSEGRTSGSRQFF. CDR3 bases: TGTGCCAGCAGTGAAGGTAGGACTAGCGGGAGTAGGCAGTTCTTC. Variable domain in full (rest from reference TRBV2 and TRBJ2-1): EPEVTQTPSHQVTQMGQEVILRCVPISNHLYFYWYRQILGQKVEFLVSFYNNEISEKSEIFDDQFSVERPDGSNFTLKIRSTKLEDSAMYFCASSEGRTSGSRQFFGPGTRLTVL.

This clone was counted a few times. The chain links TRBV6-4 to TRBJ2-1; D gene uncertain. CDR3 size: 15 residues. V was trimmed by 2 bases and J by 6 bases, leaving 14 bases between them. Germline-derived CDR1 and CDR2 are MRHNA and SNTAGT. As DNA, the CDR3 is TGTGCCAGCAGTGACAGCCCCGAGAGTGGCAATGAGCAGTTCTTC. Translation: CASSDSPESGNEQFF.

J is TRBJ1-2 and V is TRBV5-6; 10 positions agree with TRBD1. CDR1 is SGHDT and CDR2 is YYEEEE in the germline V gene. The CDR3 length is 16 residues. V gave up 3 bases and J gave up 0 bases; unmatched junction bases: 5. CDR3 DNA sequence: TGTGCCAGCAGCTGGACAGGGGGGGACTCTAACTATGGCTACACCTTC. Translation gives CASSWTGGDSNYGYTF.

The genes are TRBV24-1 and TRBJ2-1; TRBD1 matches at 9 bases. J gave up 4 bases and V 3 bases, and 12 bases lay outside the gene matches. The length of the CDR3 is 18 residues. Germline-derived CDR1 and CDR2 are KGHDR and SFDVKD. The CDR3 region is CATSDSPGTGKLYNEQFF. DNA of the CDR3: TGTGCCACCAGTGATAGTCCTGGGACAGGGAAGTTATACAATGAGCAGTTCTTC.

The chain carries TRBV18 and TRBJ2-7, with D possibly TRBD1 on 7 matching bases. V shed 0 bases and J shed 2 bases, with 11 bases lying between them. CDR1 is KGHSH, CDR2 LQKENI, per germline. The CDR3 is made up of 15 amino acids. The CDR3 reads CASSPPPGGTYEQYF. The CDR3 DNA reads TGTGCCAGCTCACCACCCCCAGGGGGGACCTACGAGCAGTACTTC.

This clone was detected once. The gene calls are TRBV6-6 and TRBJ2-7; 7 bases align to TRBD1. The V segment lost 4 bases and the J segment 2 bases; nucleotides outside the gene matches: 2. The CDR3 contains 13 residues. Germline CDR1 is MNHNY and CDR2 is SVGAGI (reference sequence). This chain's CDR3 is CASSFGQAYEQYF. Written as DNA, the CDR3 is TGTGCCAGCAGTTTCGGACAGGCCTACGAGCAGTACTTC.

The CDR3 here is CASSSTRDSLSEQYF. CDR3 bases: TGTGCCAGCAGTTCGACGCGAGACAGTCTCTCCGAGCAGTACTTC. J is TRBJ2-7 and V is TRBV27; TRBD1 is a possible D gene (5 bases). From germline, CDR1 is MNHEY and CDR2 SMNVEV (reference sequence). V lost 4 bases to trimming and J lost 6 bases, with 19 bases between them. The CDR3 is 15 amino acids.

The chain uses TRBV5-4 and TRBJ2-7; 11 bases agree with TRBD2. The CDR3 length is 19 residues. Trimming removed 2 bases from V and 3 bases from J; junction bases left unmatched: 16. Germline CDR1 and CDR2: SGHNT and YYREEE (reference sequence). The CDR3 sequence: CASSLGPGTSGSLSYEQYF. For the CDR3, the DNA is TGTGCCAGCAGCTTAGGGCCTGGGACTAGCGGATCCCTAAGCTACGAGCAGTACTTC.

The V and J genes are TRBV19 and TRBJ2-3, with 9 nucleotides matching TRBD1. The V segment lost 5 bases and the J segment 4 bases; nucleotides outside the gene matches: 4. CDR1 LNHDA and CDR2 SQIVND come from the germline V gene (reference sequence). This CDR3 region has 14 residues. CDR3 region: CASSLRTGADTQYF. CDR3 nucleotide sequence: TGTGCCAGTAGTCTAAGGACAGGGGCAGATACGCAGTATTTT.